These T cell receptor beta chains were read from a single sample in a study of CD4+ T cells in melanoma. Repertoires were generated with immunoSEQ multiplex PCR, while TCRdb's copy carries only in-frame clones and drops some. The table shows about 140,000 clones, with nearly 95% occurring only once. The receptors come from a human donor with melanoma. Each CDR3 is given with its conserved first and last residue. The D gene is left open where the match is weak. For some rows the clone size is stated as once, few or many, or as a class when expanded; others skip it.

v_gene	d_gene	j_gene	abundance	CDR3aa	CDR3nt
TRBV10-3	-	TRBJ1-6	-	CAISGGSTGNSPLHF	TGTGCCATCAGTGGTGGGTCGACGGGCAATTCACCCCTCCACTTT
TRBV29-1	TRBD2	TRBJ2-5	few	CSVEGAGGPETQYF	TGCAGCGTTGAGGGAGCGGGGGGGCCCGAGACCCAGTACTTC
TRBV11-2	-	TRBJ1-1	-	CASSLSRVTEAFF	TGTGCCAGCAGCTTATCCCGGGTCACTGAAGCTTTCTTT
TRBV5-1	-	TRBJ2-2	-	CASSQTVTAKELFF	TGCGCCAGCAGCCAGACAGTCACGGCGAAGGAGCTGTTTTTT
TRBV21-1	-	TRBJ1-2	-	CASSKVTGRGVSYGYTF	TGTGCCAGCAGCAAAGTCACCGGGCGGGGGGTAAGCTATGGCTACACCTTC
TRBV9	-	TRBJ1-6	once	CASSPRRVGSPLHF	TGTGCCAGCAGCCCGAGGCGGGTGGGTTCACCCCTCCACTTT
TRBV2	-	TRBJ1-4	-	CASDGATNEKLFF	TGTGCCAGCGACGGTGCAACTAATGAAAAACTGTTTTTT
TRBV7-2	-	TRBJ2-7	-	CASSLYLTPYEQYF	TGTGCCAGCAGCCTCTACCTGACCCCTTACGAGCAGTACTTC
TRBV5-6	-	TRBJ2-1	-	CASSLLGSYNEQFF	TGTGCCAGCAGCTTGCTAGGGAGTTACAATGAGCAGTTCTTC
TRBV30	-	TRBJ1-2	-	CASARGNYGYTF	TGTGCCTCAGCCCGGGGAAACTATGGCTACACCTTC
TRBV30	-	TRBJ1-1	-	CAWTRGANTEAFF	TGTGCCTGGACTCGGGGTGCGAACACTGAAGCTTTCTTT
TRBV19	-	TRBJ2-3	-	CASSLRTVASTDTQYF	TGTGCCAGTAGTCTACGGACGGTAGCTAGCACAGATACGCAGTATTTT
TRBV5-6	TRBD1	TRBJ1-5	-	CASSKRETGDNQPQHF	TGTGCCAGCAGCAAAAGAGAGACAGGGGATAATCAGCCCCAGCATTTT
TRBV19	-	TRBJ1-5	-	CASSINLAGNQPQHF	TGTGCCAGTAGTATTAACTTGGCAGGCAATCAGCCCCAGCATTTT
TRBV4-1	TRBD1	TRBJ2-1	-	CASSQLGQGGDRGYNEQFF	TGCGCCAGCAGCCAACTTGGACAGGGTGGAGACCGGGGCTACAATGAGCAGTTCTTC
TRBV10-1	-	TRBJ2-3	-	CASKGPASTDTQYF	TGCGCCAGCAAAGGACCCGCTAGCACAGATACGCAGTATTTT
TRBV9	-	TRBJ2-2	-	CASSGPVAGNTGELFF	TGTGCCAGCAGCGGACCCGTCGCGGGGAACACCGGGGAGCTGTTTTTT
TRBV30	-	TRBJ1-1	-	CAWSPSLGQRNTEAFF	TGTGCCTGGAGTCCCAGCCTCGGACAGAGGAACACTGAAGCTTTCTTT
TRBV5-1	-	TRBJ1-1	-	CASSSVVGVMNTEAFF	TGCGCCAGCAGCTCTGTGGTCGGGGTGATGAACACTGAAGCTTTCTTT
TRBV5-3	TRBD1	TRBJ1-4	-	CASPPAETGGCYEKLFF	TGTGCCAGTCCCCCAGCTGAGACAGGGGGCTGTTATGAAAAACTGTTTTTT
TRBV28	TRBD1	TRBJ1-1	-	CASSSKGQGQAFF	TGTGCCAGCAGTTCAAAAGGACAGGGGCAAGCTTTCTTT
TRBV5-1	-	TRBJ2-5	-	CASSNQAGVVGETQYF	TGCGCCAGCAGCAACCAAGCAGGGGTGGTAGGGGAGACCCAGTACTTC
TRBV25-1	-	TRBJ2-5	-	CASTRGAGETQYF	TGTGCCAGCACCCGGGGGGCTGGGGAGACCCAGTACTTC
TRBV2	-	TRBJ1-2	-	CASSGISRSPDYGYTF	TGTGCCAGCAGTGGAATATCTCGTTCCCCAGACTATGGCTACACCTTC
TRBV9	TRBD1	TRBJ1-4	few	CASSAWDRGGEKLFF	TGTGCCAGCAGCGCTTGGGACAGGGGAGGGGAAAAACTGTTTTTT
TRBV4-2	-	TRBJ2-3	-	CASSQESGKYTQYF	TGTGCCAGCAGCCAAGAATCCGGCAAATATACGCAGTATTTT
TRBV4-1	-	TRBJ2-5	-	CASSQDANQETQYF	TGCGCCAGCAGCCAAGATGCGAACCAAGAGACCCAGTACTTC
TRBV7-9	-	TRBJ1-4	-	CASSPGASANNEKLFF	TGTGCCAGCAGCCCTGGGGCCTCAGCTAATAATGAAAAACTGTTTTTT
TRBV30	-	TRBJ2-5	-	CAWSLWVGKTQYF	TGTGCCTGGAGTTTGTGGGTCGGAAAGACCCAGTACTTC
TRBV2	TRBD1	TRBJ1-2	-	CASIWTGTRGYTF	TGTGCCAGCATCTGGACAGGGACTAGAGGCTACACCTTC
TRBV15	-	TRBJ1-1	once	CATRKRETAEAFF	TGTGCCACCAGAAAACGAGAGACAGCTGAAGCTTTCTTT
TRBV6-1	-	TRBJ1-6	-	CASSKGGWERNSPLHF	TGTGCCAGCAGTAAAGGGGGTTGGGAACGTAATTCACCCCTCCACTTT
TRBV28	-	TRBJ1-2	-	CATQDYGYTF	TGTGCCACACAGGACTATGGCTACACCTTC
TRBV2	-	TRBJ1-2	-	CASSGSTGALSSYTF	TGTGCCAGCAGTGGGTCGACGGGTGCCCTGAGCAGCTACACCTTC
TRBV7-9	-	TRBJ2-2	-	CASHETRRAGELFF	TGTGCCAGCCACGAAACACGTCGCGCCGGGGAGCTGTTTTTT
TRBV7-8	TRBD2	TRBJ2-7	-	CASSDGGGADEQYF	TGTGCCAGCAGCGACGGGGGGGGCGCGGACGAGCAGTACTTC
TRBV10-3	-	TRBJ1-6	-	CAISESVDNSPLHF	TGTGCCATCAGTGAGTCGGTTGATAATTCACCCCTCCACTTT
TRBV6-5	-	TRBJ1-6	-	CASSYRGTYNSPLHF	TGTGCCAGCAGTTACCGGGGGACCTATAATTCACCCCTCCACTTT
TRBV6-1	-	TRBJ1-5	-	CASSPTGPTNQPQHF	TGTGCCAGCAGTCCGACAGGCCCTACCAATCAGCCCCAGCATTTT
TRBV30	-	TRBJ1-6	-	CAWSGSPSPLHF	TGTGCCTGGAGTGGGTCCCCTTCACCCCTCCACTTT
TRBV4-2	-	TRBJ2-3	once	CASSARTDTDTQYF	TGTGCCAGCAGCGCCCGGACAGACACAGATACGCAGTATTTT
TRBV2	TRBD1	TRBJ2-5	-	CASNDRDKETQYF	TGTGCCAGCAATGACAGGGATAAAGAGACCCAGTACTTC
TRBV30	-	TRBJ1-3	-	CAWSVLGQGRNTIYF	TGTGCCTGGAGTGTACTCGGTCAGGGCCGAAACACCATATATTTT
TRBV30	TRBD1	TRBJ1-4	-	CAWDLKRTGNYRGEKLFF	TGTGCCTGGGACCTCAAGCGGACAGGAAACTACCGGGGGGAAAAACTGTTTTTT
TRBV7-2	TRBD1	TRBJ2-1	-	CASSLVGTGAYNEQFF	TGTGCCAGCAGCTTAGTGGGGACAGGGGCCTACAATGAGCAGTTCTTC
TRBV30	TRBD2	TRBJ2-1	once	CAWSGSGGGGDEQFF	TGTGCCTGGAGTGGTAGCGGGGGGGGTGGTGATGAGCAGTTCTTC
TRBV5-4	-	TRBJ2-7	-	CASSWGREQYF	TGTGCCAGCAGCTGGGGGAGGGAGCAGTACTTC
TRBV5-1	TRBD1	TRBJ2-2	-	CASSLGTASGELFF	TGCGCCAGCAGCTTAGGGACAGCCTCCGGGGAGCTGTTTTTT
TRBV5-6	-	TRBJ1-2	-	CASSLGAGTYGYTF	TGTGCCAGCAGCTTGGGGGCAGGGACCTATGGCTACACCTTC
TRBV6-5	TRBD1	TRBJ2-7	-	CASSYGDLTGLQYF	TGTGCCAGCAGTTACGGGGATTTGACAGGGTTGCAGTACTTC
TRBV11-2	-	TRBJ1-1	-	CASSFPSIEAFF	TGTGCCAGCAGCTTCCCGTCCATTGAAGCTTTCTTT
TRBV19	-	TRBJ1-6	-	CASSSPGAPLHF	TGTGCCAGTAGTAGCCCCGGTGCGCCCCTCCACTTT
TRBV18	-	TRBJ1-2	-	CASSPLPGNYGYTF	TGTGCCAGCTCACCACTTCCGGGGAACTATGGCTACACCTTC
TRBV7-8	-	TRBJ2-5	-	CASSLAGVETQYF	TGTGCCAGCAGCTTAGCGGGGGTAGAGACCCAGTACTTC
TRBV7-9	-	TRBJ1-1	-	CASSLSVNTEAFF	TGTGCCAGCAGCTTATCCGTGAACACTGAAGCTTTCTTT
TRBV30	TRBD1	TRBJ2-7	-	CAWTSPGQKYEQYF	TGTGCCTGGACCTCCCCGGGACAGAAATACGAGCAGTACTTC
TRBV7-3	-	TRBJ2-5	-	CASSQGNQETQYF	TGTGCCAGCAGCCAGGGGAACCAAGAGACCCAGTACTTC
TRBV2	TRBD1	TRBJ2-5	-	CASSGDSGETQYF	TGTGCCAGCAGTGGGGACAGTGGGGAGACCCAGTACTTC
TRBV19	TRBD1	TRBJ2-6	-	CATGGRSSGANVLTF	TGTGCCACAGGGGGCAGGAGCTCTGGGGCCAACGTCCTGACTTTC